Following are 16 T cell receptor beta chains from one sample sequenced in a study of human T cells and chemical hapten exposure (dated by TCRdb to the early 2020s). The time point label corresponds to: pre-sensitization, week 0. Reading the label with the study, this specimen's treatment or condition is: therapeutic diphenylcyclopropenone sensitization with weekly scalp DPC. Library prep was done by RACE. Sequencing took place on a NextSeq 500. In-frame beta chains were kept once TCRdb had trimmed the public reads at Q25 with fastp and called clones with MiXCR. Each CDR3 protein gets just one entry, which takes the most common genes and DNA from the rows behind it. For this sample the table gives around 120,000 distinct CDR3 sequences, of which about 13% were detected only once. The top ten clones comprise about 3% of the sample. The specimen was whole blood, collected in connection with sensitization to the hapten diphenylcyclopropenone (DPC). These TCRs come from a woman younger than 35 with alopecia areata. Some clones in this sample may be carry-over from other donors' samples.

This clonotype was counted between two and nine times. V is TRBV12-3 or TRBV12-4 and J is TRBJ2-3; 12 bases map to TRBD2. The CDR3 has 17 residues. The junction had 8 bases not matched to a gene; V was cut back by 4 bases and J by 3 bases. For the CDR3, the DNA is TGTGCCAGCAGTTCCCTAGCGGGGGGGCGGTTGACAGATACGCAGTATTTT. It encodes CASSSLAGGRLTDTQYF.

J is TRBJ2-7 and V is TRBV5-5; 11 bases line up with TRBD2. The V and J ends lost 9 bases and 0 bases, in that order; junction bases with no gene match: 5. The CDR3 runs 14 residues. The V gene's germline CDR1 is SGHKS and CDR2 YYEKEE (reference sequence). The DNA for the CDR3 is TGTGCCACAGGGACTAGCGGTTTCTCCTACGAGCAGTACTTC. As protein: CATGTSGFSYEQYF.

The V and J genes are TRBV7-2 and TRBJ1-2; D call uncertain. The CDR3 extends over 14 amino acids. Germline V gene sequence: CDR1 SGHTA, CDR2 FQGNSA. Trimming took off 2 bases at V and 8 bases at J, with 15 bases between the two ends. DNA for the CDR3: TGTGCCAGCAGCTTACTGAAGTCGCTCTGGGGCTACACCTTC. Its translation: CASSLLKSLWGYTF.

This clonotype has at least ten counts. The chain carries TRBV15 and TRBJ1-2, with 7 bases that match TRBD1. There are 17 residues in the CDR3. Germline V CDR1 and CDR2: LNHNV, YYDKDF (reference sequence). The V and J ends lost 2 bases and 1 base, in that order; junction bases with no gene match: 10. CDR3 sequence reads: CATSRTSYRGVNYGYTF. The CDR3 nucleotides read TGTGCCACCAGCAGAACCAGCTACAGGGGCGTTAACTATGGCTACACCTTC.

J is TRBJ2-3 and V is TRBV7-9; D not certain. The CDR3 consists of 17 residues. In germline, CDR1 is SEHNR, CDR2 FQNEAQ (reference sequence). Trimming took 1 base from V and 6 from J, leaving 20 bases between them. CDR3 in amino acids: CASSLGSGQTTGDTQYF. The CDR3 DNA is TGTGCCAGCAGCTTAGGATCGGGCCAGACCACTGGGGATACGCAGTATTTT.

This clonotype was picked up one time. J is TRBJ1-1 and V is TRBV7-2; possibly TRBD1 for D (6 bases). Trimming shortened V by 2 bases and J by 4 bases, and 11 bases separated the two germline ends. The germline V gene encodes CDR1 SGHTA and CDR2 FQGNSA. The CDR3 loop spans 14 amino acids. CDR3: CASSLKGGGTEAFF. CDR3 in DNA: TGTGCCAGCAGCTTAAAGGGAGGGGGCACTGAAGCTTTCTTT.

This clonotype was seen only a few times. The chain has TRBV29-1 and TRBJ1-4; tentative D call: TRBD1 (6 bases). Germline CDR1 SQVTM, CDR2 ANQGSEA. Trimming stripped 0 bases from V and 3 bases from J, with 11 bases between. CDR3 length: 15 residues. The CDR3 bases are TGCAGCGTTGAAGAGGGGGCAGGGGCTAATGAAAAACTGTTTTTT. Translating gives CSVEEGAGANEKLFF. The whole variable domain, remainder taken from reference TRBV29-1 and TRBJ1-4, is SAVISQKPSRDICQRGTSLTIQCQVDSQVTMMFWYRQQPGQSLTLIATANQGSEATYESGFVIDKFPISRPNLTFSTLTVSNMSPEDSSIYLCSVEEGAGANEKLFFGSGTQLSVL.

The chain carries TRBV10-3 and TRBJ1-1; D remains ambiguous. V was shortened by 2 bases and J by 0 bases, with 4 bases between the two germline ends. The CDR3 totals 13 residues. CDR1 and CDR2 from the germline V gene are ENHRY and SYGVKD. For the CDR3, the DNA is TGTGCCATCAGTGAGGGTTTGAACACTGAAGCTTTCTTT. Translating it yields CAISEGLNTEAFF.

The chain uses TRBV7-2 and TRBJ2-6; 7 bases line up with TRBD1. Germline CDR1 and CDR2: SGHTA and FQGNSA. This CDR3 comprises 14 residues. The V and J ends lost 5 bases and 4 bases, in that order; junction bases with no gene match: 2. CDR3 sequence reads: CASSPGGGANVLTF. The CDR3 region has the DNA TGTGCCAGCAGCCCAGGGGGAGGGGCCAACGTCCTGACTTTC.

This chain uses TRBV12-3 or TRBV12-4 with TRBJ1-6; D perhaps matches TRBD1 (5 bases). V lost 6 bases and J 0 bases, leaving 21 bases between the germline ends. The CDR3 extends over 19 amino acids. In nucleotides, the CDR3 is TGTGCCAGCAGGACGGGACTCAGGGATCCTCTCTCCTATAATTCACCCCTCCACTTT. Protein sequence: CASRTGLRDPLSYNSPLHF.

The chain couples TRBV6-1 to TRBJ2-2; D is uncertain. The germline V gene has CDR1 MNHNS and CDR2 SASEGT. The CDR3 has 12 amino acids. Trimming shortened V by 3 bases and J by 5 bases, and 4 bases separated the two germline ends. Here the CDR3 DNA reads TGTGCCAGCAGTGATCAAACCGGGGAGCTGTTTTTT. It translates to CASSDQTGELFF.

This clonotype turned up a few times. This chain connects TRBV4-2 to TRBJ1-1; TRBD1 is a possible D gene (6 bases). Between the trimmed V and J ends, which lost 4 bases and 4 bases, there was a span of 13 bases. The CDR3 is made up of 14 amino acids. In germline, CDR1 is LGHNA, CDR2 YNFKEQ. CDR3 residues: CASSRSHRVTEAFF. The CDR3 nucleotides read TGTGCCAGCAGCCGATCCCACAGGGTCACTGAAGCTTTCTTT.

The rearrangement links TRBV12-3 or TRBV12-4 to TRBJ2-5, with 9 bases identical to TRBD1. CDR3 length: 14 amino acids. V lost 8 bases and J lost 2; bases outside the gene matches: 6. The CDR3 sequence is CASGQGQGQETQYF. The CDR3 nucleotides are TGTGCCAGCGGCCAAGGACAGGGGCAAGAGACCCAGTACTTC.

This chain connects TRBV7-9 to TRBJ1-2; 9 nucleotides match TRBD1. Trimming cost V 8 bases and J 6 bases; bases outside gene matches: 10. The CDR3 has 14 residues. Germline V CDR1 and CDR2: SEHNR, FQNEAQ (reference sequence). For the CDR3, the DNA is TGTGCCAGCTCCGGGACAGGGTATACCAATGGCTACACCTTC. This encodes CASSGTGYTNGYTF.

The gene calls are TRBV4-3 and TRBJ1-4, with TRBD1 as a possible D gene (6 bases). Germline V gives CDR1 LGHNA, CDR2 YSLEER. The V and J ends lost 2 bases and 5 bases respectively, with 12 bases between them. CDR3 size: 15 residues. The CDR3 coding sequence is TGCGCCAGCAGCCAAACAGGGAATAGAAATGAAAAACTGTTTTTT. Translated, it gives CASSQTGNRNEKLFF.

This clonotype was picked up many times. The chain has TRBV14 and TRBJ2-5, with D possibly being TRBD1 or TRBD2 (5 bases each). Trimming pared 2 bases from V and 5 bases from J, leaving 18 bases between. The CDR3 extends over 16 amino acids. The germline gives CDR1 SGHDN, CDR2 FVKESK. The CDR3: CASSQYAGVRDETQYF. The DNA of the CDR3 is TGTGCCAGCAGCCAATATGCCGGGGTCAGGGACGAGACCCAGTACTTC.